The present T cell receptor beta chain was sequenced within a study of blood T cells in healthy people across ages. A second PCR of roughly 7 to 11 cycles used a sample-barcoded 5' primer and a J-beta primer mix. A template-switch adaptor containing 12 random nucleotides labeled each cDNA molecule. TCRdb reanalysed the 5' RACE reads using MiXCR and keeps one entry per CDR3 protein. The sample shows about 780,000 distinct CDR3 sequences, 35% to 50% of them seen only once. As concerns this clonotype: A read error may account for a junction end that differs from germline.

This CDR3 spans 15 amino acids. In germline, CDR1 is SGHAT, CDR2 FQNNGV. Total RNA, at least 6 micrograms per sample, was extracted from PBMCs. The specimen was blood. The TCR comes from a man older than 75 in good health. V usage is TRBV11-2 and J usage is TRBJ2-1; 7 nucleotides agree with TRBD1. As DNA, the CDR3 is TGTGTCAGCAGCCTAGAACAGGGGTTTGACAATGAGCAGTTCTTC. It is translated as CVSSLEQGFDNEQFF.